Listed below are T cell receptor beta chains from one sample, sequenced in a study of a mutant IDH1 vaccine in newly diagnosed glioma. This table comes from immunoSEQ multiplex PCR, and its TCRdb copy is limited to in-frame clones, with some not included. The data hold roughly 30,000 clones, with about 89% observed a single time. Antigens of these TCRs are unknown. The sample here was PBMCs, taken from a glioma patient whose treatment included an IDH1 peptide vaccine. The receptors here all came from a man younger than 35 with glioma. Each CDR3 is given with its conserved first and last residue. The order of the fields is D gene, V gene, CDR3 protein. D genes are given only for firm matches.

NA | TRBV30 | CAWSELGWDEQYF
NA | TRBV4-3 | CASSQDPPGGGGNTIYF
TRBD1 | TRBV4-3 | CASSQDRGQYTDTQYF
NA | TRBV5-6 | CASTQGGGYTF
NA | TRBV4-3 | CASSQDGGGVNYGYTF
NA | TRBV29-1 | CSVEVRFGSWDGYTF
TRBD2 | TRBV4-3 | CASSQSRGRANEQFF
TRBD1 | TRBV5-6 | CASSFTRGPSYEQYF
NA | TRBV6-6 | CASGSSYEQYF
TRBD1 | TRBV6-6 | CASRETGTGPYEQYF
NA | TRBV6-1 | CASGTLHQPQHF
NA | TRBV20-1 | CSARDGVGYTF
TRBD2 | TRBV10-3 | CAISEGLAADTQYF
NA | TRBV29-1 | CSVEPGNTEAFF
TRBD1 | TRBV18 | CASSHTTGTSYNEQFF
NA | TRBV4-1 | CASSQVIDTEQFF
NA | TRBV5-1 | CASSPSGGYEGGSYEQYF
TRBD1 | TRBV7-2 | CASSRRDRANYGYTF
NA | TRBV6-6 | CASNLGGATNEKLFF
NA | TRBV28 | CASSFDRSRSGYTF
NA | TRBV6-1 | CATSPVNQPQHF
NA | TRBV7-2 | CASSLGGVYEQYF
TRBD1 | TRBV4-2 | CASSQDGQANTEAFF
TRBD1 | TRBV7-9 | CASSPRQGPNTEAFF
NA | TRBV6-5 | CASSYSRDPNYGYTF